These T cell receptor beta chains were read from a single sample in a study of human T cells and chemical hapten exposure. TCRdb reanalysed the RACE reads using MiXCR and keeps one entry per CDR3 protein. Here the sample spans 85,000 to 100,000 distinct CDR3 sequences, about 28% being singletons. The material sequenced was whole blood, taken in connection with sensitization to the hapten diphenylcyclopropenone (DPC). The receptors originated from a man aged 35-49 years with alopecia areata. Some clones in this sample may be carry-over from other donors' samples. CDR3s leave out the opening cysteine and the closing phenylalanine or tryptophan. Part of the rows lack a size; the others show once, few, many or a class for expanded clones.

TRBJ2-1 many TRBV12-3/TRBV12-4 ASSLTGFEQF
TRBJ1-1 many TRBV2 ASSEWGQLNTEAF
TRBJ1-1 - TRBV9 ASSVAGTGTSEAF
TRBJ2-7 - TRBV11-2 ASSTRAPGQGSYEQY
TRBJ2-1 few TRBV20-1 SARDDRFSYNEQF
TRBJ2-6 few TRBV12-3/TRBV12-4 ASSLRQGVSSGANVLT
TRBJ1-5 few TRBV12-3/TRBV12-4 ASSFGSGSEPQH
TRBJ2-1 - TRBV24-1 ATSLHGGPRGNEQF
TRBJ1-4 few TRBV10-3 AISSGQGREKLF
TRBJ2-2 few TRBV10-3 AIRPGQYAGELF
TRBJ2-3 - TRBV27 ASSFGWDFTDTQY
TRBJ2-1 - TRBV7-6 ASSCNEKQF
TRBJ2-3 few TRBV6-4 ASSDRTDTQY
TRBJ1-1 - TRBV3-1 ASSPGSPGRAF
TRBJ2-3 few TRBV12-3/TRBV12-4 ASNPRSADTQY
TRBJ2-2 few TRBV20-1 SATGGLAGENTGELF
TRBJ2-5 few TRBV6-5 ASSYVAGALETQY
TRBJ2-5 - TRBV5-1 ASSLGGRVETQY
TRBJ2-3 - TRBV7-9 ASSTRQPRGGEDNTDTQY
TRBJ2-7 few TRBV6-5 ASSYSLLAGVEQY
TRBJ2-1 few TRBV7-9 ASSLAPAGTGVNEQF
TRBJ1-1 few TRBV20-1 SARSWTVNTEAF
TRBJ1-5 - TRBV20-1 SAARDSDQPQH
TRBJ1-1 - TRBV16 ASSPSVGGTTEAF
TRBJ1-4 few TRBV14 ASSQVGQGGEKLF
TRBJ2-7 - TRBV20-1 SAMDSPRSNYEQY
TRBJ1-5 few TRBV5-6 ASSSRDRGDQPQH
TRBJ2-1 once TRBV6-6 ASGKEDEQF
TRBJ2-3 few TRBV28 ASSPHPTSGVRTDTQY
TRBJ1-6 - TRBV12-3/TRBV12-4 ASRPARVFISPLH
TRBJ2-7 - TRBV18 ASSSSLAGGPHEQY
TRBJ1-2 - TRBV3-1 ASSQALSRVNYGYT
TRBJ2-1 - TRBV20-1 SARYSGREQF
TRBJ2-7 - TRBV3-1 ASSPGTSGRARSYEQY
TRBJ2-3 - TRBV15 ATSRTTTTDTQY
TRBJ2-7 - TRBV28 ASSFLLGAGEQY
TRBJ1-5 few TRBV20-1 SARGSTGISNQPQH
TRBJ1-1 - TRBV10-1 ASSESLNGEAF
TRBJ2-5 few TRBV3-1 ASSQGAGLKETQY
TRBJ2-3 few TRBV20-1 SARGYNRVSGDTQY
TRBJ2-7 - TRBV4-1 ASSQGFAGFDEQY